Below, one T cell receptor beta chain is given with its context. Its target is unknown. The germline V gene has CDR1 KGHSH and CDR2 LQKENI. Trimming cost V 5 bases and J 1 base; bases outside gene matches: 11. The CDR3 runs to 17 residues. Here immunoSEQ multiplex PCR was the method, and the copy in TCRdb shows in-frame clones only, minus some. Of over 14,000 clones listed, roughly 84% are singletons. The sample belongs to a study of follicular helper T cells after annual influenza vaccination. Study-level results: Just about 9.5-21% of cells analyzed had recovered productive TCRB sequences.

Time point: 2014-2015 season, 7 days after vaccination. Blood volume per time point ranged from 40 to 100 mL. ICOS+CD38+ and ICOS-CD38- fractions were sorted from non-naive CD4+CXCR5+PD-1+ cells. V gene TRBV18 combines with J gene TRBJ2-5, with TRBD1 matching 9 bases. The source material was CXCR5+ CD38- circulating T follicular helper cells from blood, sampled 7 days after influenza vaccination. This sample's subset: circulating Tfh, non-naive CD4+CXCR5+PD-1+ (ICOS+CD38+ or ICOS-CD38-). The clonotype originates from an adult who received the influenza vaccine. CDR3 sequence (DNA): TGTGCCAGCTCAACGGGAGGACAGGGGTCCTCCCAAGAGACCCAGTACTTC. It is translated as CASSTGGQGSSQETQYF.